The 20 T cell receptor beta chains presented below share a single source sample, sequenced in a study of OX40 agonist ivuxolimab in advanced cancers. Data came from immunoSEQ multiplex PCR; TCRdb stores just in-frame clones and leaves some out. The data hold 60,000 to 80,000 clones, with roughly 80% observed a single time. The sequences come from CD4+ or CD8+ T cells sorted from blood, collected in a trial of the OX40 agonist ivuxolimab. The receptors were sampled from an adult with an advanced solid tumor such as melanoma, head and neck, liver or kidney cancer.

This clone is judged medium-sized. The rearrangement joins TRBV7-2 to TRBJ2-3, with D unclear. CDR3 length: 13 amino acids. V was clipped by 5 bases and J by 2 bases, with 8 bases between them. Germline CDR1 reads SGHTA; CDR2 reads FQGNSA. The CDR3 is CASSPENTDTQYF. CDR3 nucleotide sequence: TGTGCCAGCAGCCCGGAGAACACAGATACGCAGTATTTT.

This clone occurred a few times. This chain uses TRBV9 with TRBJ2-7; possible D gene TRBD2, 6 bases. CDR3 length equals 15 residues. Between the trimmed V and J ends, which lost 3 bases and 1 base, there was a span of 14 bases. Germline V gene sequence: CDR1 SGDLS, CDR2 YYNGEE. DNA for the CDR3: TGTGCCAGCAGCGCGAGCGGGTGGGATTCCTACGAGCAGTACTTC. Its protein product is CASSASGWDSYEQYF.

The chain combines TRBV4-2 with TRBJ1-1; possible D gene TRBD1, 6 bases. Germline-derived CDR1 and CDR2 are LGHNA and YNFKEQ. The CDR3 loop spans 16 amino acids. Trimming cost V 3 bases and J 2 bases, with 16 bases left between them. CDR3 sequence reads: CASSHLIQQGNTEAFF. CDR3 coding DNA: TGTGCCAGCAGCCATTTAATTCAACAGGGTAACACTGAAGCTTTCTTT.

The chain recombines TRBV30 with TRBJ2-5; 10 bases fit TRBD2. Per the germline V gene, CDR1 is GTSNPN and CDR2 is SVGIG (reference sequence). This CDR3 is built from 14 residues. The V gene end was trimmed by 4 bases and the J gene end by 0 bases; junction bases not matched to a gene: 2. CDR3 residues: CAWISGRNQETQYF. CDR3 sequence (DNA): TGTGCCTGGATTAGCGGGAGGAACCAAGAGACCCAGTACTTC.

This clone was detected a few times. The chain couples TRBV6-7 to TRBJ2-3; 8 bases map to TRBD1. TRBV6-7 is sorted into the ORF group, with uncertain function. This CDR3 is 14 amino acids long. V lost 6 bases and J lost 4; bases outside the gene matches: 6. CDR3 amino acids: CASRGQGPADTQYF. For the CDR3, the DNA is TGTGCCAGCAGAGGACAGGGACCCGCAGATACGCAGTATTTT.

The J gene is TRBJ1-6, the V gene TRBV10-1, with unresolved D. Trimming shortened V by 4 bases and J by 10 bases, and 2 bases separated the two germline ends. This CDR3 comprises 10 residues. Germline loops: CDR1 WNHNN, CDR2 SYGVQD (reference sequence). In nucleotides, the CDR3 is TGCGCCAGCAGTGGCTCACCCCTCCACTTT. This sequence encodes CASSGSPLHF.

The rearrangement joins TRBV15 to TRBJ2-1; weak D call: TRBD2 (5 bases). Germline V lookup: CDR1 LNHNV, CDR2 YYDKDF (reference sequence). V was trimmed by 0 bases and J by 8 bases, leaving 11 bases between them. The length of the CDR3 is 14 residues. This chain's CDR3 is CATSREGSEDEQFF. CDR3 coding DNA: TGTGCCACCAGCAGAGAGGGGAGCGAGGATGAGCAGTTCTTC.

The CDR3 reads CASFQGWPYNEQFF. CDR3 nucleotide sequence: TGTGCCAGCTTCCAGGGTTGGCCTTACAATGAGCAGTTCTTC. The chain uses TRBV6-5 and TRBJ2-1, with D possibly TRBD1 on 5 matching bases. The CDR3 runs to 14 residues. The ends were cut back, 8 bases at V and 4 bases at J, with 15 bases in the middle. Germline-derived CDR1 and CDR2 are MNHEY and SVGAGI.

The genes are TRBV7-8 and TRBJ2-1, with a weak D call TRBD2 (6 bases). Germline CDR1 SGHVS, CDR2 FQNEAQ. V was shortened by 7 bases and J by 5 bases, with 15 bases between the two germline ends. This CDR3 is built from 14 residues. The CDR3 spells CASTTGTGHNEQFF. The DNA for the CDR3 is TGTGCCAGCACTACCGGGACTGGGCACAATGAGCAGTTCTTC. Together with reference TRBV7-8 and TRBJ2-1, the CDR3 gives the full variable domain: GAGVSQSPRYKVAKRGQDVALRCDPISGHVSLFWYQQALGQGPEFLTYFQNEAQLDKSGLPSDRFFAERPEGSVSTLKIQRTQQEDSAVYLCASTTGTGHNEQFFGPGTRLTVL.

The CDR3 bases are TGTGCCAGCAGTTTACTCGCTGGAGGCTCTACGAGGAATGAGCAGTTCTTC. It codes for CASSLLAGGSTRNEQFF. The chain carries TRBV27 and TRBJ2-1, with D possibly TRBD2 on 5 matching bases. The CDR3 runs 17 residues. Trimming shortened V by 2 bases and J by 7 bases, and 21 bases separated the two germline ends. Germline-derived CDR1 and CDR2 are MNHEY and SMNVEV (reference sequence).

This clone was seen more than once but under ten times. The rearrangement links TRBV19 to TRBJ1-2, with 11 positions matching TRBD1. The CDR3 has 14 amino acids. V trimming: 4 bases; J trimming: 4 bases; junction bases outside the gene matches: 2. Germline values: CDR1 LNHDA, CDR2 SQIVND (reference sequence). CDR3 in DNA: TGTGCCAGTAGTAGGGACAGGGGGACCTATGGCTACACCTTC. This gives the protein CASSRDRGTYGYTF.

V usage is TRBV29-1 and J usage is TRBJ2-3; 7 bases are shared with TRBD2. The CDR3 has 15 amino acids. Germline V gives CDR1 SQVTM, CDR2 ANQGSEA. The J segment lost 8 bases and the V segment lost 3 bases, leaving 14 bases of the junction unmatched. The CDR3 bases are TGCAGCGTTGATTGGGGAGGGGCGCGAATACGTACGCAGTATTTT. It yields the protein CSVDWGGARIRTQYF.

V usage is TRBV5-4 and J usage is TRBJ2-5; 9 nucleotides line up with TRBD1. The end of the DNA fits TRBJ2-7 better, so the J call may be wrong. The CDR3 extends over 15 amino acids. Germline V CDR1 and CDR2: SGHNT, YYREEE (reference sequence). CDR3 residues: CASSLARDRVREQYF. Written as DNA, the CDR3 is TGTGCCAGCAGCTTGGCCCGGGACAGGGTCCGCGAGCAGTACTTC.

J is TRBJ2-7 and V is TRBV6-5; 11 bases fit TRBD2. The CDR3 covers 15 residues. Losses at the gene ends were 0 bases for V and 8 bases for J; bases not matched to a gene: 6. Germline-derived CDR1 and CDR2 are MNHEY and SVGAGI. CDR3 nucleotides: TGTGCCAGCAGTTACTCGGGGCCTAGCGGGAGGAAGCAGTACTTC. Translated, it gives CASSYSGPSGRKQYF.

This clone is deemed medium-sized. The gene calls are TRBV5-1 and TRBJ1-3; D gene uncertain. The CDR3 covers 12 residues. Germline CDR1 reads SGHRS; CDR2 reads YFSETQ. The V end lost 7 bases, the J end lost 0 bases, and 5 bases lay between the germline ends. CDR3 in DNA: TGCGCCAGCTCCGACTCTGGAAACACCATATATTTT. Translation gives CASSDSGNTIYF.

This sequence joins TRBV6-5 and TRBJ1-2; D is unclear. With 0 bases removed from V and 1 base from J, the gap between germline ends came to 9 bases. The V gene's germline CDR1 is MNHEY and CDR2 SVGAGI. This CDR3 is 15 amino acids long. This CDR3 is CASSYSTINNYGYTF. CDR3 bases: TGTGCCAGCAGTTACTCGACAATAAATAACTATGGCTACACCTTC.

By frequency in the sample, this clone is medium-sized. This chain links TRBV2 with TRBJ2-7; a possible D gene is TRBD1 (6 bases). The CDR3 runs to 13 residues. The V gene lost 5 bases and the J gene lost 3 bases, with 11 bases spanning the gap. CDR1 and CDR2 (germline): SNHLY, FYNNEI. The CDR3 nucleotides are TGTGCCAGCAGTCGGACAGAAAACTACGAGCAGTACTTC. The encoded protein is CASSRTENYEQYF. The full variable domain, in which reference TRBV2 and TRBJ2-7 provide the parts outside the CDR3, is EPEVTQTPSHQVTQMGQEVILRCVPISNHLYFYWYRQILGQKVEFLVSFYNNEISEKSEIFDDQFSVERPDGSNFTLKIRSTKLEDSAMYFCASSRTENYEQYFGPGTRLTVT.

The chain combines TRBV7-9 with TRBJ2-7; 12 bases fit TRBD1. From germline, CDR1 is SEHNR and CDR2 FQNEAQ (reference sequence). V lost 5 bases to trimming and J lost 2 bases; unmatched junction nucleotides: 10. CDR3 length equals 17 residues. CDR3 sequence: CASSPRSGTGGTYEQYF. CDR3 DNA: TGTGCCAGCAGCCCTCGATCTGGGACAGGGGGCACCTACGAGCAGTACTTC. The whole variable domain, remainder taken from reference TRBV7-9 and TRBJ2-7, is DTGVSQNPRHKITKRGQNVTFRCDPISEHNRLYWYRQTLGQGPEFLTYFQNEAQLEKSRLLSDRFSAERPKGSFSTLEIQRTEQGDSAMYLCASSPRSGTGGTYEQYFGPGTRLTVT.

J is TRBJ2-7 and V is TRBV4-1; 9 bases map to TRBD1. CDR3 size: 13 residues. Germline CDR1 MGHRA, CDR2 YSYEKL. The V gene end was trimmed by 3 bases and the J gene end by 6 bases; junction bases not matched to a gene: 3. The CDR3 DNA reads TGCGCCAGCAGCCAGACAGGGGGGTTCGAGCAGTACTTC. It codes for CASSQTGGFEQYF.

The chain carries TRBV6-1 and TRBJ1-1, with D perhaps matching TRBD1 (6 bases). Trimming pared 3 bases from V and 11 bases from J, leaving 28 bases between. The CDR3 runs 17 residues. Germline V gene data show CDR1 as MNHNS and CDR2 as SASEGT. This CDR3 is CASSEVLFWDTWKRAFF. The CDR3 bases are TGTGCCAGCAGTGAGGTTCTTTTTTGGGACACCTGGAAGCGGGCTTTCTTT.